This T cell receptor beta chain was recorded in a study of cytomegalovirus exposure and HLA in healthy donors. Both 60 Vbeta primers and 13 Jbeta primers went into the PCR. Assay: immunoSEQ multiplex PCR; the TCRdb copy retains only in-frame clones and omits some. The repertoire has about 150,000 clones, approximately 84% of them found once; the top ten carry less than 2.5%. The sample consisted of PBMCs. This clonotype was sampled from a woman between 18 and 29 years old in good health and CMV-seronegative.

DNA for the CDR3: TGTGCCAGCAGCTCCTTACCTGGGGAGAATGAGCAGTTCTTC. Its translation is CASSSLPGENEQFF. J is TRBJ2-1 and V is TRBV2; tentatively, D is TRBD2 (5 bases). The CDR3 spans 14 residues. Trimming removed 6 bases at V and 7 bases at J, with 16 bases between. The V gene's germline CDR1 is SNHLY and CDR2 FYNNEI.